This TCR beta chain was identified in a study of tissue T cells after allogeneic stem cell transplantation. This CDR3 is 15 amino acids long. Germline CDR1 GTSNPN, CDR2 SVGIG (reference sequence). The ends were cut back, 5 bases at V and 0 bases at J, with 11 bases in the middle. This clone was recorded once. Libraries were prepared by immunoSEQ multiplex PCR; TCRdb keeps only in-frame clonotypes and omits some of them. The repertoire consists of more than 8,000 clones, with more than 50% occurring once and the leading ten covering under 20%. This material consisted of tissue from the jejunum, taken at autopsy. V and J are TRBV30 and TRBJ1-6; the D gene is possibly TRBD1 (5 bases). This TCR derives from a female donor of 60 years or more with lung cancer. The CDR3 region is CAWGTSSSYNSPLHF. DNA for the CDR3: TGTGCCTGGGGGACTTCGAGCTCCTATAATTCACCCCTCCACTTT.